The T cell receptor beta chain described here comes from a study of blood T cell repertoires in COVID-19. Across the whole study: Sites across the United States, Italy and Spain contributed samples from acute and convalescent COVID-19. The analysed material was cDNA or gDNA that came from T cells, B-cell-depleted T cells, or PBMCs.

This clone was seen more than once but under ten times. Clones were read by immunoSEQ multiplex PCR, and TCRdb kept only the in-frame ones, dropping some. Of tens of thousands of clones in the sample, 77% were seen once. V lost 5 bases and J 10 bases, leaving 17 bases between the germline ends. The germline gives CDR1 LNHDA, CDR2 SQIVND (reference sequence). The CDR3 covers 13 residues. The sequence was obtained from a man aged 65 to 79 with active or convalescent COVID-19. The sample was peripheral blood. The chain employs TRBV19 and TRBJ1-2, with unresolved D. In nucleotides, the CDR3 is TGTGCCAGTAGTGCGAGCCTGCTAGGTGCCTACACCTTC. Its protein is CASSASLLGAYTF.